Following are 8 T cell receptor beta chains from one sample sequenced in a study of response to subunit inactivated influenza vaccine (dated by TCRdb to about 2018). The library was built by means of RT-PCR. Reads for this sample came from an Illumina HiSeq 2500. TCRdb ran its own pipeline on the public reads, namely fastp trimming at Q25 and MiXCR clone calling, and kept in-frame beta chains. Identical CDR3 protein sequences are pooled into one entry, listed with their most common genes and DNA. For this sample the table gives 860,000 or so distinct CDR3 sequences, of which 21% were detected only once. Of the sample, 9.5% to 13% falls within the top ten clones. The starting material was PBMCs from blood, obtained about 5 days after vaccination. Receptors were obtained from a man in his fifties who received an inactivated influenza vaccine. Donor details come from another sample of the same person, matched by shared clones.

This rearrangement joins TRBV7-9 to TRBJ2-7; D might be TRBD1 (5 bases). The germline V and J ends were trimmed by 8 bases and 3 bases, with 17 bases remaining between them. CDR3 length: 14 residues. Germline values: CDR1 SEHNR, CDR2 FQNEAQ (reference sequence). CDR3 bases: TGTGCCAGCGACAAAGGGGATATCGACTACGAGCAGTACTTC. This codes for CASDKGDIDYEQYF.

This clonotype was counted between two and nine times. Written as DNA, the CDR3 is TGCAGTGCTAGTTTGGAGTTCTCTGGGGCCAACGTCCTGACTTTC. The encoded protein is CSASLEFSGANVLTF. The V and J genes are TRBV20-1 and TRBJ2-6; D not resolved. The CDR3 has 15 residues. Trimming stripped 3 bases from V and 0 bases from J, with 9 bases between. Germline V lookup: CDR1 DFQATT, CDR2 SNEGSKA (reference sequence).

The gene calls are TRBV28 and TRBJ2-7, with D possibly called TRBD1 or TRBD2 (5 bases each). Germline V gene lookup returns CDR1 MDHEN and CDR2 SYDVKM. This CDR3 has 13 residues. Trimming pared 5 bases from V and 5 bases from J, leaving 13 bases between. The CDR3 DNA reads TGTGCCAGCAGTGGGGGTAGGTCCCACGAGCAGTACTTC. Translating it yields CASSGGRSHEQYF.

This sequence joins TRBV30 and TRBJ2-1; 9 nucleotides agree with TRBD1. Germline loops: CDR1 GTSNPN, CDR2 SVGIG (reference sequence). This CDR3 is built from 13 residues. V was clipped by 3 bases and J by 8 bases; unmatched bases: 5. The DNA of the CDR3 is TGTGCCTGGAGAATGGGACAGGGCTATGAGCAGTTCTTC. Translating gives CAWRMGQGYEQFF.

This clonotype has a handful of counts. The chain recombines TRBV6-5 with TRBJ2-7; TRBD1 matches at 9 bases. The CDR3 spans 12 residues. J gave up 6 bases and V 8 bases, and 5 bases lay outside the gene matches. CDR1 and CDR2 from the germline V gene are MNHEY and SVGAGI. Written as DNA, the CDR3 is TGTGCCAGCCGGGACAGGGTTTTCGAGCAGTACTTC. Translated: CASRDRVFEQYF.

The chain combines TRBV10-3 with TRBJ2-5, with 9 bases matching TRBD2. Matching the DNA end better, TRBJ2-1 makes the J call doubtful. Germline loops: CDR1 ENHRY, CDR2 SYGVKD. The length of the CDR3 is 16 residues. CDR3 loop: CAISERASGVRETQFF. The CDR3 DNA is TGTGCCATCAGTGAGAGGGCTAGCGGGGTCAGAGAGACCCAGTTCTTC.

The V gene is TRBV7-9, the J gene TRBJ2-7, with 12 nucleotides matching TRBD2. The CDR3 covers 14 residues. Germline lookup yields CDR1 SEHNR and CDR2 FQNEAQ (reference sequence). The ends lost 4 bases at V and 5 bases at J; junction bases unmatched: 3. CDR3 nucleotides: TGTGCCAGCAGCTCTAGCGGGAGGGCCCACGAGCAGTACTTC. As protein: CASSSSGRAHEQYF.

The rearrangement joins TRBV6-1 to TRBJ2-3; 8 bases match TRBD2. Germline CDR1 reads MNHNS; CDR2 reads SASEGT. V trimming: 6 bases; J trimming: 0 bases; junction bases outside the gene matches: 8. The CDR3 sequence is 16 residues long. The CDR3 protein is CASRSAGGRSTDTQYF. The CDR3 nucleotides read TGTGCCAGCAGATCGGCGGGGGGTCGTAGCACAGATACGCAGTATTTT.